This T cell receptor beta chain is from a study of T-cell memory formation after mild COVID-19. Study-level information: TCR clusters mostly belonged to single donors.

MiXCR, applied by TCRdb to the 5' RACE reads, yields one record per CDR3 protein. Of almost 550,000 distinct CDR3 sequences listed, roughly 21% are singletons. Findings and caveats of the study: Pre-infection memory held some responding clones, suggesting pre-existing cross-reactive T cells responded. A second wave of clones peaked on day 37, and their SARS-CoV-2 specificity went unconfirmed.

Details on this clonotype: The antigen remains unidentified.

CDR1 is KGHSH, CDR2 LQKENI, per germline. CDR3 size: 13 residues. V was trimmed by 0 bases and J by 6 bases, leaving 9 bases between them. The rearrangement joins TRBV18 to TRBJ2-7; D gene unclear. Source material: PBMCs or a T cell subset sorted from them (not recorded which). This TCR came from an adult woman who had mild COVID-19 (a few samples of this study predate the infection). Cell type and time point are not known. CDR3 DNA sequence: TGTGCCAGCTCACCACCTGAGACCGCCGAGCAGTACTTC. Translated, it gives CASSPPETAEQYF.